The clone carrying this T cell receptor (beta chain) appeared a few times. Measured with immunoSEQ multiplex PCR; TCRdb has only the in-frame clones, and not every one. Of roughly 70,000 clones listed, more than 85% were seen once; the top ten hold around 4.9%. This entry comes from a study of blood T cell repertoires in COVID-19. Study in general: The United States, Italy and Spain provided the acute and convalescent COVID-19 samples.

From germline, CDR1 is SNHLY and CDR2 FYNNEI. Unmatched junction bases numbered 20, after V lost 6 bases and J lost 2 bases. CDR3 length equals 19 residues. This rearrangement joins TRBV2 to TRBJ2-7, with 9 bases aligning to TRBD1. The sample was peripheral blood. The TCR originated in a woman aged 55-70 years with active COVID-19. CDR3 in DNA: TGTGCCAGCAGGACATTGCTGGGACAGGGTTTACTGTTCGCCTACGAGCAGTACTTC. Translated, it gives CASRTLLGQGLLFAYEQYF.